This T cell receptor beta chain was obtained from a study of T cell responses to AZD1222 COVID-19 vaccine. Points from the study as a whole: The breadth and depth of Spike-specific TCRs increased once two AZD1222 doses had been given.

Only one count was recorded for this clone. The target antigen is unknown. Generated by immunoSEQ multiplex PCR, the TCRdb table keeps only in-frame clones and is missing some. The table records 100,000 or so clones, about 89% of them present only once. CDR3 length equals 12 residues. Germline-derived CDR1 and CDR2 are MDHEN and SYDVKM. Trimming left V 2 bases short and J 2 bases short, with 4 bases between. The chain carries TRBV28 and TRBJ2-7; no definite D call. The specimen comprised peripheral blood, sampled on day 0 of AZD1222 vaccination. The TCR originated in an adult in good health. CDR3 nucleotide sequence: TGTGCCAGCAGTTTAAGCGCCTACGAGCAGTACTTC. It specifies CASSLSAYEQYF.